The source of this T cell receptor beta chain is a study of T cells in Graves' hyperthyroidism and ophthalmopathy. Turning to the study itself: Before treatment of any kind, peripheral blood was taken at initial diagnosis.

RNA transcripts served as the template for amplifying TCR beta CDR3 regions. The study used the HTBI primer set for a first-round RT-PCR of the TCR CDR3. TCRdb reprocessed the multiplex PCR reads via MiXCR and lists one record per CDR3 protein. Here the sample spans 500,000 to 700,000 distinct CDR3 sequences, roughly 17% being singletons. Hyperthyroidism, newly diagnosed and lasting under 2 months, affected patients aged 18 to 65. Study-level points and caveats: Stable hyperthyroidism was told apart from ophthalmopathy by a model built on 13 V-J features. A median approximately 6.5 months before onset, the model predicted ophthalmopathy.

This clonotype was picked up many times. Antigen unknown. Trimming took off 1 base at V and 6 bases at J, with 16 bases between the two ends. Germline CDR1 is MNHEY and CDR2 is SMNVEV (reference sequence). This CDR3 spans 17 amino acids. This receptor was obtained from a woman between 18 and 30 years old with Graves' hyperthyroidism. The V and J genes are TRBV27 and TRBJ1-6; D gene ambiguous. The sequenced material came from blood. Here the CDR3 DNA reads TGTGCCAGCAGTTTATGGGGTGTGAGTCTTAGTAATTCACCCCTCCACTTT. It encodes CASSLWGVSLSNSPLHF.